These 13 T cell receptor beta chains were all obtained from the same sample, sequenced in a study of Graves' ophthalmopathy and Graves' hyperthyroidism. As the template, RNA transcripts were used to amplify TCR beta CDR3 regions. HTBI-primed first-round RT-PCR preceded second-round multiplex PCR. In TCRdb, the multiplex PCR reads were re-called with MiXCR into one record per CDR3 protein. This table holds about 380,000 distinct CDR3 sequences, 15% found once. Sequenced material: peripheral blood. All receptors derive from a woman aged 18 to 35 with stable Graves' hyperthyroidism.

The rearrangement joins TRBV6-9 to TRBJ1-1; the D is unclear. Germline V gene data show CDR1 as MNHGY and CDR2 as SVAAGI. The ends were cut back, 8 bases at V and 5 bases at J, with 6 bases in the middle. CDR3 size: 10 residues. DNA for the CDR3: TGTGCCAGCTTGGGGACTGAAGCTTTCTTT. Residues: CASLGTEAFF.

This clonotype was detected ten times or more. This chain links TRBV29-1 with TRBJ1-2; D perhaps matches TRBD1 (5 bases). V lost 4 bases and J lost 7, with 7 bases in between. In germline, CDR1 is SQVTM, CDR2 ANQGSEA. The CDR3 loop spans 10 amino acids. CDR3 DNA sequence: TGCAGCGTTGGGGGGTTTGGCTACACCTTC. Residues: CSVGGFGYTF.

This clonotype was seen at least ten times. V and J are TRBV20-1 and TRBJ2-7, with no clear D. Looked up from germline, CDR1 is DFQATT and CDR2 is SNEGSKA (reference sequence). This CDR3 contains 14 residues. The V and J ends lost 7 bases and 0 bases respectively, with 16 bases between them. CDR3 sequence: CSVPPSPGSYEQYF. The CDR3 DNA follows: TGCAGTGTCCCTCCTTCGCCGGGCTCCTACGAGCAGTACTTC.

The sample holds one count of this clonotype. This may stem from a read error, because a much larger clone lies one nucleotide away. Because the CDR3 is missing its conserved closing phenylalanine or tryptophan, this is likely a read error. The chain employs TRBV12-5 and TRBJ1-2; D unclear. The CDR3 totals 12 residues. The V and J ends lost 8 bases and 1 base respectively, with 8 bases between them. Germline V lookup: CDR1 LGHNT, CDR2 FRNRAP. CDR3: CASCRDNYGYTY. Here the CDR3 DNA reads TGTGCTAGTTGCCGAGATAACTATGGCTACACCTAC.

This chain connects TRBV6-2 or TRBV6-3 to TRBJ2-2; D not certain. The CDR3 length is 14 residues. Germline V CDR1 and CDR2: MNHEY, SVGEGT. Trimming stripped 5 bases from V and 5 bases from J, with 12 bases between. The CDR3 spells CASSLHPRTGELFF. As DNA, the CDR3 is TGTGCCAGCAGTCTCCACCCTCGTACCGGGGAGCTGTTTTTT.

Worth noting for this clonotype: The conserved final phenylalanine or tryptophan is absent from the CDR3, which likely points to a read error. The chain has TRBV28 and TRBJ2-7, with 7 positions matching TRBD2. The CDR3 runs to 14 residues. Germline V CDR1 and CDR2: MDHEN, SYDVKM. V was pared by 3 bases and J by 2 bases, with 4 bases of the junction left unmatched. The CDR3 nucleotides read TGTGCCAGCAGTTTGAGGGGAGGGGCCTACGAGCAGTACTTG. Amino acids: CASSLRGGAYEQYL.

This clonotype was seen many times. The DNA of the CDR3 is TGCAGTGCTCCCGTGGACACGCGGACCCAGTACTTC. Encoded protein: CSAPVDTRTQYF. The rearrangement joins TRBV20-1 to TRBJ2-5; possible D gene TRBD1, 5 bases. Per the germline V gene, CDR1 is DFQATT and CDR2 is SNEGSKA (reference sequence). The CDR3 spans 12 residues. With 5 bases removed from V and 7 bases from J, the gap between germline ends came to 14 bases.

This clonotype was counted ten times or more. The rearrangement uses TRBV2 and TRBJ1-5, with D perhaps TRBD1 (5 bases). Germline CDR1 reads SNHLY; CDR2 reads FYNNEI. V was cut by 4 bases and J by 0 bases, with 10 bases left in between. This CDR3 contains 15 residues. The CDR3 spells CASSVGDYSNQPQHF. The CDR3 DNA reads as TGTGCCAGCAGTGTGGGGGATTATAGCAATCAGCCCCAGCATTTT.

The genes are TRBV12-3 or TRBV12-4 and TRBJ2-4; D is unclear. The CDR3 runs to 13 residues. V dropped 3 bases and J dropped 7 bases, with 10 bases sitting between them. The CDR3 DNA is TGTGCCAGCAGTTTGGCAGGAACGAACATTCAGTACTTC. Translating it yields CASSLAGTNIQYF.

This clonotype occurred many times. V and J are TRBV12-3 or TRBV12-4 and TRBJ1-2; D is unresolved. The CDR3 is made up of 14 amino acids. V was pared by 7 bases and J by 8 bases, with 20 bases between. CDR3 residues: CASTQPGSPTGYTF. CDR3 bases: TGTGCCAGCACTCAACCGGGGTCACCGACGGGCTACACCTTC.

This clonotype was detected a few times. V and J are TRBV9 and TRBJ1-3; 9 nucleotides align to TRBD1. Germline CDR1 reads SGDLS; CDR2 reads YYNGEE. The CDR3 sequence is 19 residues long. The V and J ends lost 0 bases and 0 bases, in that order; junction bases with no gene match: 10. The CDR3 DNA is TGTGCCAGCAGCGTAGCTGTTGGGACAGGGACAACCTCTGGAAACACCATATATTTT. Protein: CASSVAVGTGTTSGNTIYF.

The genes are TRBV12-3 or TRBV12-4 and TRBJ2-7; no clear D gene. CDR3 length: 14 amino acids. Trimming stripped 8 bases from V and 3 bases from J, with 17 bases between. The CDR3 region has the DNA TGTGCCAGCTGCCTCGGATCAACAAACTACGAGCAGTACTTC. This sequence encodes CASCLGSTNYEQYF.

In its sample, this clonotype was seen many times. This chain connects TRBV6-1 to TRBJ2-5, with a possible D match to TRBD1 (6 bases). The ends were cut back, 5 bases at V and 0 bases at J, with 10 bases in the middle. CDR3 length: 14 amino acids. The germline V gene has CDR1 MNHNS and CDR2 SASEGT. CDR3 nucleotides: TGTGCCAGCAGTAAGACAGGTCACCAAGAGACCCAGTACTTC. Translated: CASSKTGHQETQYF.